This entry lists 8 T cell receptor beta chains sequenced from one sample in a study. Only in-frame clones appear in the TCRdb table, and some are missing; sequencing was by immunoSEQ multiplex PCR. Among around 49,000 clones listed, approximately 95% were seen once. The sequencing input was PBMCs. The receptor source for this set is a man aged 40-49 years with rheumatoid arthritis.

This rearrangement joins TRBV11-3 to TRBJ2-3, with D possibly being TRBD2 (7 bases). Germline V gene data show CDR1 as SGHNT and CDR2 as YENEEA. This CDR3 is built from 16 residues. Deletions cut 1 base from V and 0 bases from J, with 11 bases between. CDR3 loop: CASSLGAGASTDTQYF. The CDR3 region has the DNA TGTGCCAGCAGCTTAGGGGCGGGGGCTAGCACAGATACGCAGTATTTT.

J is TRBJ2-7 and V is TRBV20-1; 10 nucleotides agree with TRBD2. The V segment lost 3 bases and the J segment 4 bases; nucleotides outside the gene matches: 9. Per the germline V gene, CDR1 is DFQATT and CDR2 is SNEGSKA (reference sequence). The CDR3 loop spans 15 amino acids. The CDR3 bases are TGCAGTGCTAGTCGGCTAGCGGGAGTGGGGTACGAGCAGTACTTC. As protein: CSASRLAGVGYEQYF.

Points on this clone: The junction does not match germline at one end; this may be a read error. V is TRBV7-7 and J is TRBJ2-7; the D is unclear. This CDR3 spans 13 amino acids. From germline, CDR1 is SSHAT and CDR2 FNYEAQ (reference sequence). The CDR3 reads CASSLARQAEQYF. CDR3 nucleotide sequence: TGTGCTAGCAGCTTAGCCCGGCAGGCCGAGCAGTACTTC.

The J gene is TRBJ2-7, the V gene TRBV5-6; 8 bases match TRBD1. CDR1 is SGHDT and CDR2 is YYEEEE in the germline V gene. Losses at the gene ends were 4 bases for V and 4 bases for J; bases not matched to a gene: 4. The CDR3 extends over 13 amino acids. CDR3 bases: TGTGCCAGCAGCCGGGGACAGGAATACGAGCAGTACTTC. Residues: CASSRGQEYEQYF.

This chain uses TRBV7-2 with TRBJ2-5; a possible D gene is TRBD1 (6 bases). The CDR3 has 15 residues. The germline CDR1 and CDR2 sequences are SGHTA and FQGNSA. V was cut by 1 base and J by 2 bases, with 11 bases left in between. CDR3 nucleotide sequence: TGTGCCAGCAGCTTAGTGAGGACAGTGCAAGAGACCCAGTACTTC. Protein sequence: CASSLVRTVQETQYF.

The chain carries TRBV29-1 and TRBJ2-3, with D hard to call. Germline values: CDR1 SQVTM, CDR2 ANQGSEA. The CDR3 runs to 14 residues. The germline V and J ends were trimmed by 2 bases and 5 bases, with 14 bases remaining between them. DNA for the CDR3: TGCAGCGTTGAATATCGGATCAGGAGAGATACGCAGTATTTT. Translating gives CSVEYRIRRDTQYF.

This clone was recorded only once. The J gene is TRBJ1-1, the V gene TRBV3-1 (or the pseudogene TRBV3-2); TRBD1 is a possible D gene (6 bases). Trimming left V 1 base short and J 2 bases short, with 8 bases between. Germline V gene lookup returns CDR1 LGHDT and CDR2 YNNKEL (reference sequence). The CDR3 extends over 14 amino acids. CDR3 bases: TGTGCCAGCAGCCAAGGGGGGCTAAACACTGAAGCTTTCTTT. It translates to CASSQGGLNTEAFF.

This clone was seen more than once but under ten times. The rearrangement links TRBV27 to TRBJ2-1, with 7 bases that match TRBD1. The CDR3 contains 14 residues. CDR1 and CDR2 from the germline V gene are MNHEY and SMNVEV (reference sequence). Trimming cost V 7 bases and J 2 bases; bases outside gene matches: 5. The CDR3 region is CASNWGTAYNEQFF. Here the CDR3 DNA reads TGTGCCAGCAACTGGGGGACAGCCTACAATGAGCAGTTCTTC.